The clone carrying this TCR beta chain appeared a few times. Its antigen is undetermined. The data derive from a study of blood T cells in healthy people across ages. General study points: The long-lived group displayed more naive CD4+ cells, plus higher diversity, than the aged donors did.

Together with a sample-barcoded 5' primer, a J-beta primer mix was included in a second PCR lasting roughly 6 to 12 cycles. One entry per CDR3 protein, called by TCRdb with MiXCR from the 5' RACE reads. The sample holds about 970,000 distinct CDR3 sequences, roughly 51% seen once. The CDR3 contains 15 residues. Germline lookup yields CDR1 SGHDT and CDR2 YYEEEE. This receptor was identified in a woman aged 55-69 years in good health. Sequenced: blood. The genes are TRBV5-6 and TRBJ2-7; 7 positions match TRBD2. The tail of the sequence fits TRBJ2-5 better, so the J call may be wrong. CDR3 in DNA: TGTGCCAGCACCTTCGGAGCGGGGCGCCAAGAGACCCAGTACTTC. Its protein product is CASTFGAGRQETQYF.